These T cell receptor beta chains were read from a single sample in a study of vaccination effects on CD4 cells after COVID-19. The repertoire was sequenced with immunoSEQ multiplex PCR; TCRdb's copy has only in-frame clones and lacks some. The sample includes approximately 23,000 clones, 55% to 75% seen only once; the top ten take under 15%. For these TCRs, the target antigens are not known. Sample: CD4+ T cells from PBMCs cultured with HCoV-OC43 spike peptides, taken before COVID-19 vaccination. Every receptor here comes from a human donor who received a COVID-19 vaccine. CDR3s include the opening cysteine and the closing phenylalanine or tryptophan. Fields, in order: J gene, D gene, V gene, clone size, CDR3 DNA, CDR3 protein. D genes are given only for firm matches. Size is stated for part of the rows, as once, few or many counts, or as a class when the clone is expanded.

TRBJ2-7 - TRBV6-5 once TGTGCCAGCAGGATACAGGGATTGGGTACCTACGAGCAGTACTTC CASRIQGLGTYEQYF
TRBJ2-3 - TRBV9 - TGTGCCAGCAGCGTAGGGTCGATCTACACAGATACGCAGTATTTT CASSVGSIYTDTQYF
TRBJ2-1 - TRBV6-5 once TGTGCCAGCAGCCGACGGGCTTCCTACAATGAGCAGTTCTTC CASSRRASYNEQFF
TRBJ2-7 - TRBV23-1 - TGCGCCAGCAGTCAATTCCATTGGCAGGTCGAATTTAAGACCTACGAGCAGTACTTC CASSQFHWQVEFKTYEQYF
TRBJ1-1 TRBD1 TRBV12-3/TRBV12-4 - TGTGCCAGCAGTTTCAGGGGGACTGAAGCTTTCTTT CASSFRGTEAFF
TRBJ2-7 TRBD1 TRBV6-5 - TGTGCCAGCACGTTTAATACAGGGGGCCTCTACGAGCAGTACTTC CASTFNTGGLYEQYF
TRBJ2-7 - TRBV10-2 - TGCGCCAGCAGTGACTACGGGGGCTCCTACGAGCAGTACTTC CASSDYGGSYEQYF
TRBJ2-1 - TRBV7-2 - TGTGCCAGCAGCTTGCTGGACACCTTCAGCAATGAGCAGTTCTTC CASSLLDTFSNEQFF
TRBJ2-7 - TRBV3-1/TRBV3-2 - TGTGCCAGCAGCCAAGGACTAACGACCTACGAGCAGTACTTC CASSQGLTTYEQYF
TRBJ2-2 TRBD1 TRBV5-4 few TGTGCCAGCAGCTCCGGACAGGGGGCGACCGGGGAGCTGTTTTTT CASSSGQGATGELFF
TRBJ1-5 - TRBV3-1/TRBV3-2 few TGTGCCAGCAGCCATTTAAGTCAGCCCCAGCATTTT CASSHLSQPQHF
TRBJ1-1 - TRBV7-9 - TGTGCCAGCAGCTTTACGGGGGCGAACACTGAAGCTTTCTTT CASSFTGANTEAFF
TRBJ2-3 - TRBV5-4 few TGTGCCAGCAGCTTGGAGGTCAGCACAGATACGCAGTATTTT CASSLEVSTDTQYF
TRBJ1-2 - TRBV27 - TGTGCCAGCAGTTTTCGCACGCCCGGGTCGGATGGCTACACCTTC CASSFRTPGSDGYTF
TRBJ2-3 TRBD1 TRBV7-8 once TGTGCCAGCAGCGAAGCGGACAGGGCGGCTACGCAGTATTTT CASSEADRAATQYF
TRBJ2-1 - TRBV7-8 - TGTGCCAGCAGCCCCTTACAGGGTATCTTTTACAATGAGCAGTTCTTC CASSPLQGIFYNEQFF
TRBJ1-3 - TRBV5-4 - TGTGCCAGCAGCGCGGGACGGCAAGGAAACACCATATATTTT CASSAGRQGNTIYF
TRBJ1-5 TRBD1 TRBV6-1 once TGTGCCAGCAGTGATGTCCGGGACAGCCTTCATCCCCAGCATTTT CASSDVRDSLHPQHF
TRBJ2-7 - TRBV11-2 - TGTGCCAGCAGCTTAGATCTTGGCTCCTACGAGCAGTACTTC CASSLDLGSYEQYF
TRBJ1-1 TRBD1 TRBV4-2 - TGTGCCAGCAGCCAAGATGACAGGGGGCCCACTGAAGCTTTCTTT CASSQDDRGPTEAFF
TRBJ1-2 TRBD1 TRBV6-5 - TGTGCCAGCAGCAACTGGGACAGTAACTATGGCTACACCTTC CASSNWDSNYGYTF
TRBJ2-1 - TRBV2 - TGTGCCAGCAGCGGCTCGGAGAGGGGGGGGTCAAATGAGCAGTTCTTC CASSGSERGGSNEQFF
TRBJ1-2 TRBD1 TRBV6-5 once TGTGCCAGCTTACGGACAGGGGACTATGGCTACACCTTC CASLRTGDYGYTF
TRBJ1-3 - TRBV7-2 - TGTGCCAGCAGCCCCGACGGCGGCACTGGAAACACCATATATTTT CASSPDGGTGNTIYF
TRBJ1-5 - TRBV6-5 few TGTGCCAGCAGTTACGAGGGGCGTCAGCCCCAGCATTTT CASSYEGRQPQHF
TRBJ1-4 TRBD1 TRBV11-2 few TGTGCCAGCAGCATCGACAGGGGGCGCGCTGAAAAACTGTTTTTT CASSIDRGRAEKLFF
TRBJ2-2 - TRBV13 - TGTGCCAGCACTGAGGGGGGGCCCGGGGAGCTGTTTTTT CASTEGGPGELFF
TRBJ1-1 - TRBV25-1 - TGTGCCAGCAGTACCCTATGGCACCGGGCTTTCTTT CASSTLWHRAFF
TRBJ2-2 - TRBV7-9 - TGTGCCAGCAGCTTAAGAAGGGGGGGGACCGGGGAGCTGTTTTTT CASSLRRGGTGELFF
TRBJ1-3 - TRBV3-1/TRBV3-2 - TGTGCCAGCAGCCCCAGCTCTGGAAACACCATATATTTT CASSPSSGNTIYF
TRBJ2-3 - TRBV3-1/TRBV3-2 - TGTGCCAGCAGCCAAATGCTCGCCACAGATACGCAGTATTTT CASSQMLATDTQYF
TRBJ2-1 TRBD2 TRBV15 - TGTGCCACCAGCAGTGAAGCGGGGTACAATGAGCAGTTCTTC CATSSEAGYNEQFF
TRBJ1-2 - TRBV27 - TGTGCCAGCAGACTGGACGGAGCCCGATATGGCTACACCTTC CASRLDGARYGYTF
TRBJ2-3 - TRBV3-1/TRBV3-2 - TGTGCCAGCAGCACCCGGGCCGGCGACCCGCAGTATTTT CASSTRAGDPQYF
TRBJ1-5 - TRBV2 - TGTGCCAGCAGTCTAACCAGAGGGCACAATCAGCCCCAGCATTTT CASSLTRGHNQPQHF
TRBJ1-6 - TRBV11-3 - TGTGCCAGCAGCTTAGCGGGGAATTCACCCCTCCACTTT CASSLAGNSPLHF
TRBJ1-4 - TRBV5-1 - TGCGCCAGCAGCTTGGAGGGACCAACTAATGAAAAACTGTTTTTT CASSLEGPTNEKLFF
TRBJ2-1 TRBD1 TRBV20-1 - TGCAGTGCTGCCCCAGGGGGTGAGCAGTTCTTC CSAAPGGEQFF
TRBJ2-4 - TRBV19 once TGTGCCAGTAGTATAGATGCAGGACACAAAAACATTCAGTACTTC CASSIDAGHKNIQYF
TRBJ1-5 - TRBV19 - TGTGCCAGTAGTATGTTCCACCAGGGGCCATATCAGCCCCAGCATTTT CASSMFHQGPYQPQHF
TRBJ1-1 - TRBV5-1 - TGCGCCAGCAGCTTGGCCTATATGGGAGACCCCCGAGAGAACACTGAAGCTTTCTTT CASSLAYMGDPRENTEAFF